The entry below gives a single T cell receptor beta chain sequence along with its context. Its antigen is currently unknown. These data come from a study of T cell responses to AZD1222 COVID-19 vaccine. At the level of the study: Second-dose intervals of approximately 4 or approximately 12 weeks were pooled.

Regarding the study as a whole: At study baseline, merely a handful of AZD1222 recipients were seropositive. The donor group comprised mostly white British people and more females; the analysis possibly underestimated clonal diversity.

V was pared by 0 bases and J by 2 bases, with 25 bases between. This CDR3 has 20 residues. Germline assignment: CDR1 LGHDT and CDR2 YNNKEL (reference sequence). Measured with immunoSEQ multiplex PCR; TCRdb has only the in-frame clones, and not every one. The sample shows approximately 140,000 clones, roughly nine tenths of them seen only once. The chain uses TRBV3-1 (or the pseudogene TRBV3-2) and TRBJ1-2; D might be TRBD1 (5 bases). The source was peripheral blood, collected on day 0 of AZD1222 vaccination. The clonotype comes from an adult in good health. The CDR3 sequence: CASSQEPLRGTLSANYGYTF. The CDR3 DNA reads as TGTGCCAGCAGCCAAGAACCCCTTCGCGGGACCTTGTCAGCGAACTATGGCTACACCTTC.